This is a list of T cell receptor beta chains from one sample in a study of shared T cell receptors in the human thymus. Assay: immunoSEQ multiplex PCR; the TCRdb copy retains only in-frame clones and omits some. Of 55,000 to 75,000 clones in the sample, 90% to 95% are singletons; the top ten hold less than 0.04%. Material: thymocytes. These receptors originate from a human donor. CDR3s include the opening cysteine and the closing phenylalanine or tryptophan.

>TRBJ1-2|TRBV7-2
CASSLISGTVTNYGYTF
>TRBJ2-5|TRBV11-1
CASSLVLGEQETQYF
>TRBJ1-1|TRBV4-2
CASSPLHRTAATTNTEAFF
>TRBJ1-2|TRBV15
CATSRVEGYGYTF
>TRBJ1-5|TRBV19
CASTHYSNQPQHF
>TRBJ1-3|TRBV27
CASKGPIGHLSSGNTIYF
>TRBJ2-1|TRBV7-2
CASTSQRNNEQFF
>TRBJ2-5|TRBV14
CASSLQGGSDPEIQETQYF
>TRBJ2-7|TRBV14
CASSQEGCPGWAYEQYF
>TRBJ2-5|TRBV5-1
CASSKGTSGYQETQYF
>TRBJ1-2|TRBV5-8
CASGSGGARGGYTF
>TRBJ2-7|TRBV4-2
CASSQEGGQWSRFEQYF
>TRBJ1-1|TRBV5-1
CASSLEENTEAFF
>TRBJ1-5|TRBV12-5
CASGLSGGQPQHF
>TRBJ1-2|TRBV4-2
CASSQVAQGGYDGYTF
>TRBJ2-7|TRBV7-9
CASSFTRAARKSSYEQYF
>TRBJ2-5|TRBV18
CASSRTYRDKSASQETQYF
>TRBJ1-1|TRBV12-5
CASGFKVTEAFF
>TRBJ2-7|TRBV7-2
CASSLPGQPSYEQYF
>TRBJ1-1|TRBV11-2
CASSLVSPTGESTEAFF
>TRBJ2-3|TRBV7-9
CASSLQTNAGRRTDTQYF
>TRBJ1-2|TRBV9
CASSGRTGGGYGYTF
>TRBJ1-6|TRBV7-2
CASSLIWRGTDNSPLHF
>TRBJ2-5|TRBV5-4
CASSLRGPTAQYF
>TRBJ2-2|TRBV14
CASSQAPHTQGLIPYANTGELFF
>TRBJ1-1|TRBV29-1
CSQGLLMNTEAFF
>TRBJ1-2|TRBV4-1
CASSPQTGGKGYTF
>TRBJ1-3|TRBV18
CASSPGGRGPSGNTIYF
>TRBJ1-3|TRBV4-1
CASSDAGFSSGNTIYF
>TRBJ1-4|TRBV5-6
CASSVGRTATNEKLFF
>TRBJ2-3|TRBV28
CASSNRTDTQYF
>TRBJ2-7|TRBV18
CASSPPSASSYEQYF
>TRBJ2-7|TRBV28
CASSFPLSGQTYEQYF
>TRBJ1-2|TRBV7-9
CASSRGIMIDYGYTF
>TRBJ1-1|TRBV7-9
CASSLGQKNTEAFF
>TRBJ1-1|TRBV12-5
CASGLVRAPGAEKNTEAFF
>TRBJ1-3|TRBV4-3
CASSPMGERNTIYF
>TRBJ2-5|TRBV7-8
CASSLAPTEPQETQYF
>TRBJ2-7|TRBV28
CASSQRTGRPYEQYF